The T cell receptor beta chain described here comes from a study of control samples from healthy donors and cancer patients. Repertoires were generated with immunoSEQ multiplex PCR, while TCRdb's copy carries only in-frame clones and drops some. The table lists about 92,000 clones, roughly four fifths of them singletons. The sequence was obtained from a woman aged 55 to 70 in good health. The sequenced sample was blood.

The CDR3 here is CASSHSRRGAYYEQYF. The DNA of the CDR3 is TGTGCCAGCAGCCACTCGAGGCGGGGGGCTTACTACGAGCAGTACTTC. This chain connects TRBV3-1 (or the pseudogene TRBV3-2) to TRBJ2-7; 8 nucleotides align to TRBD2. The germline CDR1 and CDR2 sequences are LGHDT and YNNKEL (reference sequence). The CDR3 extends over 16 amino acids. V shed 3 bases and J 3 bases; nucleotides not matched to a gene: 10.